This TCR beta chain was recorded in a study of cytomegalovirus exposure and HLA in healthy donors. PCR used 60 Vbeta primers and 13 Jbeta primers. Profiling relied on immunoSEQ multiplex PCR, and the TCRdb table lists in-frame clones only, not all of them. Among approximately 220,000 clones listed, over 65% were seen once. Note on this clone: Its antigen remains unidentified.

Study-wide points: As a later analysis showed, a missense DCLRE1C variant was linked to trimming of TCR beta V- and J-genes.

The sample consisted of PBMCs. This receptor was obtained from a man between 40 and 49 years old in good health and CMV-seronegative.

CDR3 coding DNA: TGTGCCAGCAGCCCGGGACAGAAGGACCAAGAGACCCAGTACTTC. It translates to CASSPGQKDQETQYF. The chain couples TRBV11-3 to TRBJ2-5, with TRBD1 matching 7 bases. Germline CDR1 and CDR2: SGHNT and YENEEA. Losses at the gene ends were 5 bases for V and 0 bases for J; bases not matched to a gene: 6. The CDR3 consists of 15 residues.